Below are 31 T cell receptor beta chains sequenced from a single sample in a study of T cells after posttransplantation cyclophosphamide. Produced via immunoSEQ multiplex PCR; TCRdb's table is partial and in-frame only. The sample consists of tens of thousands of clones, just over 85% of them appearing once. Material for sequencing was PBMCs. The receptor source for this set is a man aged 25 to 40 with a blood cancer, CMV-positive, and with a related stem cell donor.

The J gene is TRBJ2-5, the V gene TRBV15; 14 bases line up with TRBD2. The CDR3 contains 17 residues. The J segment lost 4 bases and the V segment lost 5 bases, leaving 9 bases of the junction unmatched. Germline CDR1 and CDR2: LNHNV and YYDKDF (reference sequence). The CDR3: CATSGGLAGELGETQYF. In nucleotides, the CDR3 is TGTGCCACCAGCGGGGGACTAGCGGGAGAGTTGGGAGAGACCCAGTACTTC.

The V call is TRBV7-8, the J call TRBJ2-7, with D possibly TRBD2 on 5 matching bases. Germline CDR1 reads SGHVS; CDR2 reads FQNEAQ. The CDR3 is 14 residues long. Trimming stripped 6 bases from V and 2 bases from J, with 14 bases between. The DNA for the CDR3 is TGTGCCAGCAGGTGGATCGGGGTCCCCTACGAGCAGTACTTC. Residues: CASRWIGVPYEQYF.

There are a few counts of this clone. The chain joins TRBV7-9 to TRBJ2-7; the D gene is possibly TRBD2 (5 bases). This CDR3 contains 14 residues. The ends were cut back, 1 base at V and 6 bases at J, with 13 bases in the middle. Germline CDR1 SEHNR, CDR2 FQNEAQ (reference sequence). The CDR3 bases are TGTGCCAGCAGCTTAGGCCGGGGAATCGCCGAGCAGTACTTC. This translates into CASSLGRGIAEQYF.

The chain employs TRBV5-6 and TRBJ2-5; D unclear. The CDR3 is made up of 15 amino acids. V was clipped by 0 bases and J by 0 bases, with 9 bases between them. Germline V gives CDR1 SGHDT, CDR2 YYEEEE. CDR3 protein: CASSLAQAYQETQYF. In DNA form, the CDR3 reads TGTGCCAGCAGCTTGGCCCAGGCCTACCAAGAGACCCAGTACTTC.

The gene calls are TRBV7-9 and TRBJ1-4; 9 nucleotides match TRBD1. V lost 8 bases to trimming and J lost 5 bases; unmatched junction nucleotides: 6. This CDR3 is built from 14 residues. Germline V lookup: CDR1 SEHNR, CDR2 FQNEAQ (reference sequence). CDR3 sequence reads: CASLSGTGNEKLFF. Here the CDR3 DNA reads TGTGCCAGCCTTTCCGGGACAGGGAATGAAAAACTGTTTTTT.

The chain has TRBV19 and TRBJ2-7, with TRBD2 identical over 8 bases. From germline, CDR1 is LNHDA and CDR2 SQIVND (reference sequence). J was trimmed by 8 bases and V by 9 bases; bases with no gene match: 18. CDR3 size: 15 residues. The CDR3 region has the DNA TGTGCCAGCACGACCTCCGGGACTAGTCGGAGAAAGCAGTACTTC. The encoded protein is CASTTSGTSRRKQYF.

This clone came up a few times. The rearrangement uses TRBV6-1 and TRBJ2-7; D is uncertain. Germline V gene lookup returns CDR1 MNHNS and CDR2 SASEGT. Between the trimmed V and J ends, which lost 9 bases and 3 bases, there was a span of 18 bases. The CDR3 length is 14 residues. This CDR3 reads CASQRIPEFYEQYF. For the CDR3, the DNA is TGTGCCAGTCAGAGGATCCCGGAGTTCTACGAGCAGTACTTC.

The chain uses TRBV9 and TRBJ2-1; possible D gene TRBD2, 6 bases. Per germline, CDR1 SGDLS and CDR2 YYNGEE. This CDR3 has 15 amino acids. The V end lost 3 bases, the J end lost 1 base, and 11 bases lay between the germline ends. The CDR3, as DNA: TGTGCCAGCAGCGCTACCGGGACTTCCTACAATGAGCAGTTCTTC. This sequence encodes CASSATGTSYNEQFF.

The chain joins TRBV29-1 to TRBJ1-1; tentatively, D is TRBD1 (6 bases). Germline loops: CDR1 SQVTM, CDR2 ANQGSEA. V gave up 5 bases and J gave up 0 bases, with 10 bases separating them. The CDR3 sequence is 13 residues long. The CDR3 loop reads CSVRDNMNTEAFF. The DNA of the CDR3 is TGCAGCGTTAGGGACAACATGAACACTGAAGCTTTCTTT.

The rearrangement links TRBV5-1 to TRBJ1-1; D not resolved. The CDR3 is made up of 13 amino acids. Germline V CDR1 and CDR2: SGHRS, YFSETQ. V dropped 0 bases and J dropped 3 bases, with 6 bases sitting between them. CDR3: CASSLAVYTEAFF. Here the CDR3 DNA reads TGCGCCAGCAGCTTGGCAGTTTACACTGAAGCTTTCTTT.

The gene calls are TRBV7-6 and TRBJ1-1; D gene unclear. The CDR3 covers 14 residues. Trimming stripped 5 bases from V and 6 bases from J, with 16 bases between. Germline-derived CDR1 and CDR2 are SGHVS and FNYEAQ. The CDR3 loop reads CASSDGGRASEAFF. The CDR3 coding sequence is TGTGCCAGCAGCGACGGTGGGAGGGCGTCTGAAGCTTTCTTT.

The V call is TRBV30, the J call TRBJ1-2; the match to TRBD1 covers 12 bases. There are 16 residues in the CDR3. Trimming removed 1 base from V and 4 bases from J; junction bases left unmatched: 7. The germline V gene has CDR1 GTSNPN and CDR2 SVGIG (reference sequence). The CDR3 protein is CAWSAAGTGGPYGYTF. In DNA, the CDR3 is TGTGCCTGGAGTGCAGCCGGGACAGGGGGCCCCTATGGCTACACCTTC.

This clone came up a few times. The V and J genes are TRBV7-2 and TRBJ2-7, with D unclear. The length of the CDR3 is 12 residues. Per the germline V gene, CDR1 is SGHTA and CDR2 is FQGNSA. V was clipped by 5 bases and J by 2 bases, with 7 bases between them. The CDR3 spells CASSRSTYEQYF. The DNA for the CDR3 is TGTGCCAGCAGCCGGAGCACCTACGAGCAGTACTTC. The whole variable domain, remainder taken from reference TRBV7-2 and TRBJ2-7, is GAGVSQSPSNKVTEKGKDVELRCDPISGHTALYWYRQSLGQGLEFLIYFQGNSAPDKSGLPSDRFSAERTGGSVSTLTIQRTQQEDSAVYLCASSRSTYEQYFGPGTRLTVT.

V gene TRBV27 combines with J gene TRBJ2-7; 11 bases fit TRBD2. CDR1 is MNHEY, CDR2 SMNVEV, per germline (reference sequence). The CDR3 length is 16 residues. The J segment lost 2 bases and the V segment lost 8 bases, leaving 11 bases of the junction unmatched. The CDR3 here is CASYNPGTSGPYEQYF. As DNA, the CDR3 is TGTGCCAGCTACAATCCCGGGACTAGCGGCCCCTACGAGCAGTACTTC.

The V gene is TRBV30, the J gene TRBJ2-5; 7 nucleotides match TRBD2. Germline lookup yields CDR1 GTSNPN and CDR2 SVGIG (reference sequence). This CDR3 is 14 amino acids long. J lost 4 bases, V lost 4 bases, and 9 bases had no gene match. The CDR3 sequence: CAWNAGGRTETQYF. The CDR3 DNA reads TGTGCCTGGAACGCGGGCGGGAGAACAGAGACCCAGTACTTC.

This chain links TRBV21-1 with TRBJ1-5. TRBV21-1 is a pseudogene segment. The CDR3 is made up of 17 amino acids. The CDR3 nucleotides are TGTGCCAGCAGCCCTCGAATATTACCGGGAATCAATCAGCCCCAGCATTTT. It codes for CASSPRILPGINQPQHF.

The chain carries TRBV6-5 and TRBJ2-2, with 7 bases lining up with TRBD1. This CDR3 has 15 residues. Germline CDR1 and CDR2: MNHEY and SVGAGI. J was trimmed by 3 bases and V by 7 bases; bases with no gene match: 8. The CDR3 loop reads CASKSTDRYTGELFF. In DNA, the CDR3 is TGTGCCAGCAAATCCACGGACAGGTACACCGGGGAGCTGTTTTTT.

The genes are TRBV7-8 and TRBJ2-5, with 12 bases aligning to TRBD1. CDR3 length: 15 residues. In germline, CDR1 is SGHVS, CDR2 FQNEAQ. J lost 3 bases, V lost 6 bases, and 5 bases had no gene match. CDR3 bases: TGTGCCAGCAGTTTGGGACAGGGGGCTAAAGAGACCCAGTACTTC. Encoded protein: CASSLGQGAKETQYF.

In DNA form, the CDR3 reads TGTGCCAGCAGTCTAGCGGGAGTGGGCACAGATACGCAGTATTTT. The encoded protein is CASSLAGVGTDTQYF. The rearrangement uses TRBV11-3 and TRBJ2-3; 10 nucleotides match TRBD2. V was clipped by 6 bases and J by 1 base; unmatched bases: 4. CDR1 and CDR2 from the germline V gene are SGHNT and YENEEA. The CDR3 loop spans 15 amino acids.

The chain combines TRBV21-1 with TRBJ2-5; the table names TRBD1, a call not compared with the DNA. TRBV21-1 is an annotated pseudogene. The CDR3 is 18 amino acids. The CDR3 reads CASSKVKAGAPPQETQYF. CDR3 nucleotide sequence: TGTGCCAGCAGCAAAGTTAAGGCAGGGGCCCCACCACAAGAGACCCAGTACTTC.

V is TRBV7-6 and J is TRBJ2-7, with TRBD2 matching 11 bases. From germline, CDR1 is SGHVS and CDR2 FNYEAQ. The V segment lost 5 bases and the J segment 2 bases; nucleotides outside the gene matches: 5. The CDR3 runs to 15 residues. The CDR3 nucleotides read TGTGCCAGCAGCCTGTTGACTAGCGGGGCCTACGAGCAGTACTTC. Translation gives CASSLLTSGAYEQYF. Filled out from reference TRBV7-6 and TRBJ2-7, the complete variable domain reads GAGVSQSPRYKVTKRGQDVALRCDPISGHVSLYWYRQALGQGPEFLTYFNYEAQQDKSGLPNDRFSAERPEGSISTLTIQRTEQRDSAMYRCASSLLTSGAYEQYFGPGTRLTVT.

The gene calls are TRBV6-5 and TRBJ1-2, with TRBD1 matching 11 bases. Germline loops: CDR1 MNHEY, CDR2 SVGAGI. This CDR3 comprises 14 residues. J was trimmed by 6 bases and V by 7 bases; bases with no gene match: 7. The DNA for the CDR3 is TGTGCCAGCACCCTCGGACAGGGGGCGAATGGCTACACCTTC. This translates into CASTLGQGANGYTF.

This chain joins TRBV6-6 and TRBJ2-7; 8 bases map to TRBD1. J lost 1 base, V lost 7 bases, and 6 bases had no gene match. The germline CDR1 and CDR2 sequences are MNHNY and SVGAGI (reference sequence). The CDR3 totals 14 residues. The CDR3 protein is CASIRDRTSYEQYF. The DNA for the CDR3 is TGTGCCAGCATTAGGGACAGGACTTCCTACGAGCAGTACTTC.

The rearrangement uses TRBV2 and TRBJ2-5; D gene uncertain. Germline CDR1 and CDR2: SNHLY and FYNNEI. The CDR3 loop spans 12 amino acids. Trimming pared 9 bases from V and 0 bases from J, leaving 8 bases between. The CDR3 sequence is CASLMYQETQYF. The CDR3 region has the DNA TGTGCCAGTCTTATGTACCAAGAGACCCAGTACTTC.

The J gene is TRBJ2-1, the V gene TRBV5-1; 7 nucleotides align to TRBD2. The trim removed 6 bases at V and 6 bases at J, leaving 9 bases unmatched. The CDR3 covers 14 residues. The germline CDR1 and CDR2 sequences are SGHRS and YFSETQ. The CDR3 spells CASTWGGAPNEQFF. The CDR3 nucleotides are TGCGCCAGCACCTGGGGAGGGGCACCCAATGAGCAGTTCTTC. Looking up the rest from reference TRBV5-1 and TRBJ2-1 gives the full variable domain: KAGVTQTPRYLIKTRGQQVTLSCSPISGHRSVSWYQQTPGQGLQFLFEYFSETQRNKGNFPGRFSGRQFSNSRSEMNVSTLELGDSALYLCASTWGGAPNEQFFGPGTRLTVL.

The genes are TRBV5-6 and TRBJ2-7, with 12 nucleotides matching TRBD2. Germline lookup yields CDR1 SGHDT and CDR2 YYEEEE. CDR3 size: 16 residues. The junction had 5 bases not matched to a gene; V was cut back by 3 bases and J by 1 base. The CDR3, as DNA: TGTGCCAGCAGCTCGGAACTAGCGGGGGGTTCCTACGAGCAGTACTTC. Translation gives CASSSELAGGSYEQYF.

The chain couples TRBV11-2 to TRBJ1-3; no definite D call. The germline V gene encodes CDR1 SGHAT and CDR2 FQNNGV. The germline V and J ends were trimmed by 5 bases and 0 bases, with 17 bases remaining between them. There are 17 residues in the CDR3. DNA for the CDR3: TGTGCCAGCAGCCGTGGACGGTGGAGGGACTCTGGAAACACCATATATTTT. This encodes CASSRGRWRDSGNTIYF.

The chain combines TRBV7-2 with TRBJ2-7; 7 nucleotides line up with TRBD2. There are 15 residues in the CDR3. V gave up 6 bases and J gave up 1 base; unmatched junction bases: 9. Germline V gene data show CDR1 as SGHTA and CDR2 as FQGNSA. The CDR3 bases are TGTGCCAGCAGAGGGGCGGGAGTAGGGTCCTACGAGCAGTACTTC. Its protein is CASRGAGVGSYEQYF.

This chain joins TRBV28 and TRBJ2-1; D perhaps matches TRBD1 (5 bases). The CDR3 extends over 16 amino acids. The V end was cut by 1 base, the J end by 4 bases, with 14 bases between. Germline CDR1 MDHEN, CDR2 SYDVKM. CDR3 in amino acids: CASSLYSWTMYNEQFF. The DNA for the CDR3 is TGTGCCAGCAGTTTATATTCTTGGACAATGTACAATGAGCAGTTCTTC.

V usage is TRBV6-5 and J usage is TRBJ1-1; D remains unclear. Germline CDR1 and CDR2: MNHEY and SVGAGI. Trimming took off 2 bases at V and 0 bases at J, with 4 bases between the two ends. The CDR3 is 13 amino acids. The chain's CDR3 is CASSYEMNTEAFF. The CDR3 bases are TGTGCCAGCAGTTACGAGATGAACACTGAAGCTTTCTTT.

V gene TRBV12-5 combines with J gene TRBJ1-2; 7 nucleotides match TRBD1. CDR1 and CDR2 from the germline V gene are LGHNT and FRNRAP. The V and J ends lost 3 bases and 9 bases, in that order; junction bases with no gene match: 7. The CDR3 is made up of 13 amino acids. The CDR3, as DNA: TGTGCTAGTGGTTTCCCAGACAGGGCTAGCTACACCTTC. Protein product: CASGFPDRASYTF.